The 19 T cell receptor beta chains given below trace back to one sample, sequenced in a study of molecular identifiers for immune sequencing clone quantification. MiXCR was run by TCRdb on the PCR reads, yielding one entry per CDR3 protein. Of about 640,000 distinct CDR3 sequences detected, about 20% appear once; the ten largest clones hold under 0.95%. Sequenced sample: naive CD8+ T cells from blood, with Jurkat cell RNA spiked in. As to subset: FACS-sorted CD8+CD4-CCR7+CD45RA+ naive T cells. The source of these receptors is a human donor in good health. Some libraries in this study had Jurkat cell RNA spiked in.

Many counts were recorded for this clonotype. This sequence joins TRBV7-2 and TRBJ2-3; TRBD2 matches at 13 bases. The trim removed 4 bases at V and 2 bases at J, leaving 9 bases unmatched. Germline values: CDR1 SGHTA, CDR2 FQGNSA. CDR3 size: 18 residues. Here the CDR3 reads CASSSGPGLAGSTDTQYF. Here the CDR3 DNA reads TGTGCCAGCAGCTCAGGCCCGGGACTAGCGGGATCCACAGATACGCAGTATTTT.

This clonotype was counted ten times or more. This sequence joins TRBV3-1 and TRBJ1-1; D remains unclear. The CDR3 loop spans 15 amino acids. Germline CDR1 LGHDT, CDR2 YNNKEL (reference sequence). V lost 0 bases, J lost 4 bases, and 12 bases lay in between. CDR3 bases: TGTGCCAGCAGCCAAGAATTGGGATCGTTCACTGAAGCTTTCTTT. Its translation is CASSQELGSFTEAFF.

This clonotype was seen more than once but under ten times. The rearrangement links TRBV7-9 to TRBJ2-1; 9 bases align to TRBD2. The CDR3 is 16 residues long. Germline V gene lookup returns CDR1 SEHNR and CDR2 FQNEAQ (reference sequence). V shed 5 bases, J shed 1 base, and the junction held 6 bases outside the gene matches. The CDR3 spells CASSPSTSGSYNEQFF. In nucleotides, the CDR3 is TGTGCCAGCAGCCCTTCGACTAGCGGTTCCTACAATGAGCAGTTCTTC.

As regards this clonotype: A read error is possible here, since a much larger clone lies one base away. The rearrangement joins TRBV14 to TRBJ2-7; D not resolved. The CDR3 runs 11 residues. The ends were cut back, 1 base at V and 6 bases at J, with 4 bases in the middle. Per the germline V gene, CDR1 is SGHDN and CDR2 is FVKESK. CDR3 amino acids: CASSQVSEQYF. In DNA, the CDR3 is TGTGCCAGCAGCCAAGTTTCCGAGCAGTACTTC.

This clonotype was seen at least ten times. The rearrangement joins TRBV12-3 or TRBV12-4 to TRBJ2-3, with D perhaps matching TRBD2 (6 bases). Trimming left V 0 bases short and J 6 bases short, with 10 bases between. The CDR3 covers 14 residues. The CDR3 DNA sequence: TGTGCCAGCAGTTTAGCCCGGGAGCTCGATACGCAGTATTTT. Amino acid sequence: CASSLARELDTQYF.

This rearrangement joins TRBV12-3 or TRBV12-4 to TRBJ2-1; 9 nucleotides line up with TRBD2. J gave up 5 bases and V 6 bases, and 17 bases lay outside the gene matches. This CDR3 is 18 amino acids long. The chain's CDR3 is CASSTIPLAGRGHNEQFF. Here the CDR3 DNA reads TGTGCCAGCAGCACTATTCCGCTAGCGGGGAGGGGGCACAATGAGCAGTTCTTC.

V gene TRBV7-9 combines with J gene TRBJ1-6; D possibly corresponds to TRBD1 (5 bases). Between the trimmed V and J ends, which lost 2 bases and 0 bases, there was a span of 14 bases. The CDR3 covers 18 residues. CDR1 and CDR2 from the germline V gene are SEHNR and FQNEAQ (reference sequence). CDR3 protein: CASSLRQPDSSYNSPLHF. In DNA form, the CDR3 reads TGTGCCAGCAGCTTAAGACAGCCTGATAGCTCCTATAATTCACCCCTCCACTTT.

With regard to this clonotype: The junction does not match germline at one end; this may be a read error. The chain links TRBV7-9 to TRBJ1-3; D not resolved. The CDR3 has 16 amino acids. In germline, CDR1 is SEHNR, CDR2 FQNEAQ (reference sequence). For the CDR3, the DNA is TGTGCCAGCAGTGGGCATGTGACGAGCTCTGGAAACGCCATATATTTT. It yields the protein CASSGHVTSSGNAIYF.

CDR3 sequence: CAWGPGRYNEQFF. In nucleotides, the CDR3 is TGTGCCTGGGGCCCCGGGAGGTACAATGAGCAGTTCTTC. This chain uses TRBV30 with TRBJ2-1; 7 positions match TRBD2. CDR3 length: 13 residues. Germline CDR1 and CDR2: GTSNPN and SVGIG (reference sequence). Trimming cost V 5 bases and J 4 bases; bases outside gene matches: 5.

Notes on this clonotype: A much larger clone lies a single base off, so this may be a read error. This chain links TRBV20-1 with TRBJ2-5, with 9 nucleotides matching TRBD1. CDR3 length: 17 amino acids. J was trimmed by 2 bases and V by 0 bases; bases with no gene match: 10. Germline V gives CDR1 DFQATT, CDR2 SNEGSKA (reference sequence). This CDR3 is CSARDLDRGTPQETQYF. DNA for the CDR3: TGCAGTGCTAGAGATCTAGACAGGGGGACACCACAAGAGACCCAGTACTTC.

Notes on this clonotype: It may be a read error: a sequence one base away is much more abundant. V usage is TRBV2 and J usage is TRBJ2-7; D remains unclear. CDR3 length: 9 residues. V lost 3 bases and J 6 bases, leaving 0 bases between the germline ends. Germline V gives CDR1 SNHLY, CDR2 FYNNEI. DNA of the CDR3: TGTGCCAGCAGTGACGAGCAGTACTTC. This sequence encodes CASSDEQYF.

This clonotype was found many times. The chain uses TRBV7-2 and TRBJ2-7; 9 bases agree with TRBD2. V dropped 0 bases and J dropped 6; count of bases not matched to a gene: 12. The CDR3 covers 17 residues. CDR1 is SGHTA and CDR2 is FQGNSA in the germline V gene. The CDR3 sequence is CASSLAPGLANVLEQYF. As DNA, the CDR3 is TGTGCCAGCAGCTTAGCGCCAGGACTAGCGAACGTGCTCGAGCAGTACTTC.

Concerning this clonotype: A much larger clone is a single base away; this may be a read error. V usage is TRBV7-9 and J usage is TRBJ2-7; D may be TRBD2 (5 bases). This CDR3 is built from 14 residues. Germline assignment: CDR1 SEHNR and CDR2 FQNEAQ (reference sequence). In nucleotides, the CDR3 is TGTGCCAGCGGCTTCGAACTAGACCGGTACGAGCAGTACTTC. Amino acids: CASGFELDRYEQYF.

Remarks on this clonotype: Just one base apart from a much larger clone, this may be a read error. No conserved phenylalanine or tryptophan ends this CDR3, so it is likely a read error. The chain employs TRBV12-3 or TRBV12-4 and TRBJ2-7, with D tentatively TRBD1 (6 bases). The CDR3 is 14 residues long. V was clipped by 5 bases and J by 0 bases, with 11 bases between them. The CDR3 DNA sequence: TGTGCCAGCAGTCGCGAGGACAGCTCCTACGAGCAGTACCTC. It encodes CASSREDSSYEQYL.

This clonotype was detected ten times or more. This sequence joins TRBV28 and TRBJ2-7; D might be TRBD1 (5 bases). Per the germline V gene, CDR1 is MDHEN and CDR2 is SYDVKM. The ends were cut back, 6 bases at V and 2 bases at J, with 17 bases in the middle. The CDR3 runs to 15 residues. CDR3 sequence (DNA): TGTGCCAGCAGAACCTTAGGGGATACTACCTACGAGCAGTACTTC. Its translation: CASRTLGDTTYEQYF.

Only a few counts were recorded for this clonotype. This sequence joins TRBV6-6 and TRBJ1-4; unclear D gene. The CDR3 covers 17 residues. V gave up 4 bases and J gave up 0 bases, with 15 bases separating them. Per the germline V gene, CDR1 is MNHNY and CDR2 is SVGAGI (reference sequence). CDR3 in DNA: TGTGCCAGCAGTTTAGCCCCCGCAGATCCAACTAATGAAAAACTGTTTTTT. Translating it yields CASSLAPADPTNEKLFF.

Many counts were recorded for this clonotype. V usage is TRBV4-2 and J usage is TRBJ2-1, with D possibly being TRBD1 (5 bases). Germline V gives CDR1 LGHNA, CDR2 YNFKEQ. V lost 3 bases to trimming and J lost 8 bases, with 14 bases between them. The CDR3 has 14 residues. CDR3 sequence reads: CASSHGGQGYEQFF. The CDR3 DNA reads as TGTGCCAGCAGCCACGGTGGGCAGGGCTATGAGCAGTTCTTC.

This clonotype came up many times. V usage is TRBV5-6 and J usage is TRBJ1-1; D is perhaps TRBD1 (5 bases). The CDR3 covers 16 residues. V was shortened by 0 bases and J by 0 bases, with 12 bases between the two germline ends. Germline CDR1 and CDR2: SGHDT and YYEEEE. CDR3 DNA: TGTGCCAGCAGCTTGGGGGCGGGACCGGTGAACACTGAAGCTTTCTTT. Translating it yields CASSLGAGPVNTEAFF. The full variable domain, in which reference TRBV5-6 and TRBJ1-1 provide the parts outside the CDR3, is DAGVTQSPTHLIKTRGQQVTLRCSPKSGHDTVSWYQQALGQGPQFIFQYYEEEERQRGNFPDRFSGHQFPNYSSELNVNALLLGDSALYLCASSLGAGPVNTEAFFGQGTRLTVV.

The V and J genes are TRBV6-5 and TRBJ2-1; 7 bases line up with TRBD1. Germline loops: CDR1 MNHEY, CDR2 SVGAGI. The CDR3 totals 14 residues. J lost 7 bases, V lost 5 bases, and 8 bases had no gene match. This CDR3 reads CASSPTGSGNEQFF. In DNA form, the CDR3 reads TGTGCCAGCAGTCCGACAGGGAGTGGTAATGAGCAGTTCTTC.